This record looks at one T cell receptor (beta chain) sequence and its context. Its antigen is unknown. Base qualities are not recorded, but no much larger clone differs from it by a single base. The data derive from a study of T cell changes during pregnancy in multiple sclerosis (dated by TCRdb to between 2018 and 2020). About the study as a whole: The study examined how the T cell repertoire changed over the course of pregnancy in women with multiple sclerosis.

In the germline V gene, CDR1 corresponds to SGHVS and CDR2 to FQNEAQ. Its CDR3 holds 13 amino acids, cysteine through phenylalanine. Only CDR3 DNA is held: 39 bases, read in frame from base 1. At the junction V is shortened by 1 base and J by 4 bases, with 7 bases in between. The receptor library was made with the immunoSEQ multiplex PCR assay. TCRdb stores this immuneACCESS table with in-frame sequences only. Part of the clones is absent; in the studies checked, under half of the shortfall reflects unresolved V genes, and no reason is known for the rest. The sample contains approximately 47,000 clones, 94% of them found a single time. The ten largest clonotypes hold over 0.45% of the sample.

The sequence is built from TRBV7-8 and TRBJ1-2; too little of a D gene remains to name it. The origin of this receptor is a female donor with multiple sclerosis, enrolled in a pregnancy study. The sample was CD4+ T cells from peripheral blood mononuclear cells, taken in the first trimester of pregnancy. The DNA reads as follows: TGTGCCAGCAGCTTAGAACTGAGCTATGGCTACACCTTC. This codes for CASSLELSYGYTF.